These 21 T cell receptor beta chains share one sample of origin, sequenced in a study of cytomegalovirus exposure and HLA in healthy donors. Clones were sequenced by immunoSEQ multiplex PCR, and TCRdb holds only the in-frame ones, with some missing. In the table there are some 190,000 clones, 86% of which are singletons. The sequenced material came from PBMCs. The source of these receptors is a man between 25 and 39 years old in good health and CMV-seropositive.

In DNA, the CDR3 is TGTGCCAGCAGTGATCGGAGCTCTGGAAACACCATATATTTT. The encoded protein is CASSDRSSGNTIYF. The J gene is TRBJ1-3, the V gene TRBV2; D gene unclear. This CDR3 contains 14 residues. Germline CDR1 reads SNHLY; CDR2 reads FYNNEI. Trimming shortened V by 3 bases and J by 0 bases, and 6 bases separated the two germline ends.

A note on this clone: Sequence at one end of the junction differs from germline and may be a read error. The rearrangement links TRBV6-1 to TRBJ2-4; D uncertain. This CDR3 spans 11 amino acids. CDR1 MNHNS and CDR2 SASEGT come from the germline V gene. The CDR3 sequence is CASSEAYIQYF. CDR3 sequence (DNA): TGTGCCAGTAGTGAAGCGTACATTCAGTACTTC.

This chain joins TRBV19 and TRBJ1-1; D is perhaps TRBD1 (6 bases). CDR1 is LNHDA, CDR2 SQIVND, per germline (reference sequence). The CDR3 is 15 residues long. Trimming removed 8 bases from V and 1 base from J, with 17 bases in between. CDR3 sequence: CASVNRETGNTEAFF. DNA for the CDR3: TGTGCCAGTGTTAACCGGGAGACAGGGAACACTGAAGCTTTCTTT.

The chain uses TRBV10-3 and TRBJ2-5, with 9 bases lining up with TRBD1. The CDR3 has 14 amino acids. Germline V gene lookup returns CDR1 ENHRY and CDR2 SYGVKD. V dropped 5 bases and J dropped 4; count of bases not matched to a gene: 5. CDR3 coding DNA: TGTGCCATCAGTTTGGGACAGGGAGCAGAGACCCAGTACTTC. This codes for CAISLGQGAETQYF.

The chain couples TRBV7-6 to TRBJ1-1; D may be TRBD1 (5 bases). CDR3 size: 14 residues. V lost 5 bases, J lost 3 bases, and 13 bases lay in between. Per germline, CDR1 SGHVS and CDR2 FNYEAQ. The CDR3 here is CASSGGGVDTEAFF. The CDR3 DNA reads TGTGCCAGCAGCGGGGGAGGAGTGGACACTGAAGCTTTCTTT.

This clone was seen just once. This chain joins TRBV7-7 and TRBJ2-1; no clear D. Trimming took off 6 bases at V and 0 bases at J, with 12 bases between the two ends. There are 15 residues in the CDR3. The germline CDR1 and CDR2 sequences are SSHAT and FNYEAQ (reference sequence). This chain's CDR3 is CASSQVASSYNEQFF. The CDR3 DNA sequence: TGTGCCAGCAGTCAGGTGGCGAGCTCCTACAATGAGCAGTTCTTC. The full variable domain, completed using reference TRBV7-7 and TRBJ2-1, is GAGVSQSPRYKVTKRGQDVTLRCDPISSHATLYWYQQALGQGPEFLTYFNYEAQPDKSGLPSDRFSAERPEGSISTLTIQRTEQRDSAMYRCASSQVASSYNEQFFGPGTRLTVL.

The chain carries TRBV12-5 and TRBJ1-6, with unresolved D. CDR3 length: 15 residues. V was trimmed by 1 base and J by 9 bases, leaving 13 bases between them. Per germline, CDR1 LGHNT and CDR2 FRNRAP. The CDR3 coding sequence is TGTGCTAGTGGTTTGGCCCGGGCTTGGGGTTCACCCCTCCACTTT. Residues: CASGLARAWGSPLHF. Looking up the rest from reference TRBV12-5 and TRBJ1-6 gives the full variable domain: DARVTQTPRHKVTEMGQEVTMRCQPILGHNTVFWYRQTMMQGLELLAYFRNRAPLDDSGMPKDRFSAEMPDATLATLKIQPSEPRDSAVYFCASGLARAWGSPLHFGNGTRLTVT.

CDR3 coding DNA: TGTGCCAGCAGTTCGTTCCCGGGGGGCCGCTCGAATTCACCCCTCCACTTT. This encodes CASSSFPGGRSNSPLHF. The chain recombines TRBV16 with TRBJ1-6; a possible D gene is TRBD1 (6 bases). Trimming shortened V by 6 bases and J by 7 bases, and 22 bases separated the two germline ends. CDR1 is KGHSY and CDR2 is FQNENV in the germline V gene. CDR3 length equals 17 residues.

V and J are TRBV29-1 and TRBJ2-1, with D perhaps TRBD1 (5 bases). Looked up from germline, CDR1 is SQVTM and CDR2 is ANQGSEA. V lost 7 bases and J 0 bases, leaving 10 bases between the germline ends. The CDR3 length is 13 residues. The CDR3 protein is CSGRQSSYNEQFF. The CDR3 DNA sequence: TGCAGCGGCCGACAGAGCTCCTACAATGAGCAGTTCTTC.

This chain connects TRBV6-6 to TRBJ1-1; no definite D call. V gave up 4 bases and J gave up 0 bases, with 6 bases separating them. Germline CDR1 reads MNHNY; CDR2 reads SVGAGI (reference sequence). The CDR3 has 13 amino acids. As DNA, the CDR3 is TGTGCCAGCAGTTCAACAATGAACACTGAAGCTTTCTTT. It translates to CASSSTMNTEAFF.

This CDR3 is CASRLTANQPQHF. The CDR3 DNA reads TGTGCCAGCAGGTTGACAGCTAATCAGCCCCAGCATTTT. The rearrangement joins TRBV28 to TRBJ1-5; possibly TRBD1 for D (5 bases). Germline V gene data show CDR1 as MDHEN and CDR2 as SYDVKM. The V and J ends lost 6 bases and 4 bases respectively, with 10 bases between them. The CDR3 is 13 residues long.

The rearrangement joins TRBV6-5 to TRBJ2-7, with 7 bases fitting TRBD1. The V gene end was trimmed by 0 bases and the J gene end by 5 bases; junction bases not matched to a gene: 1. CDR3 length: 13 residues. The germline V gene has CDR1 MNHEY and CDR2 SVGAGI. The CDR3 nucleotides read TGTGCCAGCAGTTACTCCACAGGGGACGAGCAGTACTTC. Its protein is CASSYSTGDEQYF.

The gene calls are TRBV6-5 and TRBJ2-2, with D perhaps matching TRBD1 (5 bases). From germline, CDR1 is MNHEY and CDR2 SVGAGI. The CDR3 is 13 residues long. The V end lost 2 bases, the J end lost 4 bases, and 5 bases lay between the germline ends. DNA of the CDR3: TGTGCCAGCAGTTACGACAGCACCGGGGAGCTGTTTTTT. Its protein is CASSYDSTGELFF.

The chain has TRBV5-1 and TRBJ2-1, with TRBD1 matching 7 bases. CDR1 SGHRS and CDR2 YFSETQ come from the germline V gene. Trimming took 4 bases from V and 6 from J; bases not matched to a gene: 10. The CDR3 is made up of 15 amino acids. In DNA form, the CDR3 reads TGCGCCAGCAGCCAGGACAGGATAGGGCCCAATGAGCAGTTCTTC. Its translation is CASSQDRIGPNEQFF.

CDR3 loop: CASSTVGSSYEQYF. As DNA, the CDR3 is TGTGCCAGTAGTACCGTAGGGAGCTCCTACGAGCAGTACTTC. The V gene is TRBV19, the J gene TRBJ2-7; weak D call: TRBD2 (5 bases). V dropped 4 bases and J dropped 0 bases, with 10 bases sitting between them. The CDR3 is 14 amino acids. Germline lookup yields CDR1 LNHDA and CDR2 SQIVND (reference sequence). Combining the CDR3 with reference TRBV19 and TRBJ2-7 gives the whole variable domain DGGITQSPKYLFRKEGQNVTLSCEQNLNHDAMYWYRQDPGQGLRLIYYSQIVNDFQKGDIAEGYSVSREKKESFPLTVTSAQKNPTAFYLCASSTVGSSYEQYFGPGTRLTVT.

This clone was seen a few times. The V gene is TRBV21-1, the J gene TRBJ1-5. TRBV21-1 corresponds to a pseudogene. The CDR3 runs to 16 residues. The DNA for the CDR3 is TGTGCCAGCAGCAAGCGTCCGGGATCAAAAAGGGAGCCCCAGCATTTT. It codes for CASSKRPGSKREPQHF.

This chain connects TRBV7-9 to TRBJ2-7; D is perhaps TRBD1 (5 bases). This CDR3 has 14 residues. The V gene's germline CDR1 is SEHNR and CDR2 FQNEAQ (reference sequence). V was clipped by 10 bases and J by 2 bases, with 18 bases between them. The CDR3 DNA reads TGTGCCACCTTGAACTCGACAGCTACCTACGAGCAGTACTTC. It translates to CATLNSTATYEQYF. The whole variable domain, remainder taken from reference TRBV7-9 and TRBJ2-7, is DTGVSQNPRHKITKRGQNVTFRCDPISEHNRLYWYRQTLGQGPEFLTYFQNEAQLEKSRLLSDRFSAERPKGSFSTLEIQRTEQGDSAMYLCATLNSTATYEQYFGPGTRLTVT.

This clone showed up just a few times. The rearrangement links TRBV4-1 to TRBJ1-6; D may be TRBD1 (5 bases). CDR3 length: 15 amino acids. The V gene's germline CDR1 is MGHRA and CDR2 YSYEKL. Trimming took off 1 base at V and 6 bases at J, with 10 bases between the two ends. The CDR3 DNA is TGCGCCAGCAGCCAAGCTTCGGGGGGTAATTCACCCCTCCACTTT. Protein product: CASSQASGGNSPLHF.

This chain connects TRBV29-1 to TRBJ2-6; D remains unclear. CDR1 and CDR2 (germline): SQVTM, ANQGSEA. Trimming removed 3 bases from V and 0 bases from J, with 3 bases in between. This CDR3 has 13 residues. Here the CDR3 DNA reads TGCAGCGTTGATAGCTCTGGGGCCAACGTCCTGACTTTC. This sequence encodes CSVDSSGANVLTF.

This chain links TRBV6-5 with TRBJ2-1, with 16 bases fitting TRBD2. After removal of 5 bases from V and 9 bases from J, the junction contained 4 bases not matched to a gene. The CDR3 spans 15 residues. Germline V gene lookup returns CDR1 MNHEY and CDR2 SVGAGI. As DNA, the CDR3 is TGTGCCAGCAGTCGGGGACTAGCGGGGGGGCGTGAGCAGTTCTTC. It specifies CASSRGLAGGREQFF.

The chain has TRBV9 and TRBJ2-2; D possibly corresponds to TRBD2 (5 bases). Germline CDR1 and CDR2: SGDLS and YYNGEE. Trimming removed 4 bases at V and 8 bases at J, with 9 bases between. CDR3 length equals 12 residues. Here the CDR3 DNA reads TGTGCCAGCAGCTCAGAGGGAGGGGAGCTGTTTTTT. Amino acid sequence: CASSSEGGELFF. The full variable domain, with the rest looked up from reference TRBV9 and TRBJ2-2, is DSGVTQTPKHLITATGQRVTLRCSPRSGDLSVYWYQQSLDQGLQFLIQYYNGEERAKGNILERFSAQQFPDLHSELNLSSLELGDSALYFCASSSEGGELFFGEGSRLTVL.